This T cell receptor (beta chain) was sequenced in a study of cytomegalovirus exposure and HLA in healthy donors. CDR3 length equals 15 residues. V was cut by 1 base and J by 6 bases, with 12 bases left in between. CDR1 and CDR2 (germline): MDHEN, SYDVKM. With 60 Vbeta and 13 Jbeta primers, the PCR was carried out. Authors' processing steps: An analysis performed later counted 70 million to 90 million unique TCR beta chains (approximately 10 million of them shared). Produced via immunoSEQ multiplex PCR; TCRdb's table is partial and in-frame only. That table gives V, J and clone size, and the DNA gave D and trimming. Seen here are just over 200,000 clones, approximately 78% observed once, and the top ten hold about 3%.

The chain couples TRBV28 to TRBJ2-2; tentatively, D is TRBD1 (5 bases). The clonotype originates from a woman aged 40 to 50 in good health and CMV-seronegative. Source material: PBMCs. The CDR3 region has the DNA TGTGCCAGCAGTTTATTGGACAACCCTCCCGGGGAGCTGTTTTTT. Translated, it gives CASSLLDNPPGELFF.